This is a list of T cell receptor beta chains from one sample in a study of cytomegalovirus exposure and HLA in healthy donors. Measured with immunoSEQ multiplex PCR; TCRdb has only the in-frame clones, and not every one. This table has under 200,000 clones, 71% appearing once. The sequenced sample consisted of PBMCs. These receptors originate from a woman aged 30 to 39 in good health and CMV-seronegative. The conserved cysteine and the conserved F or W are not part of the CDR3 here.

V	J	CDR3
TRBV6-5	TRBJ2-1	ASSFTSGGGNEQF
TRBV19	TRBJ2-3	ASSITSGGLQY
TRBV2	TRBJ2-7	ASSEEGHGEQY
TRBV5-1	TRBJ1-6	ASSSAAGSNSPLH
TRBV30	TRBJ1-1	AWRGRTDTEAF
TRBV27	TRBJ2-7	ASTDRYGDRGRYEQY
TRBV6-5	TRBJ1-1	ASSRGGTEAF
TRBV19	TRBJ2-5	ASSPRFGGDQETQY
TRBV18	TRBJ1-5	ASRSGTGVQPQH
TRBV25-1	TRBJ2-1	ASSPRQGSYNEQF
TRBV2	TRBJ1-3	ASHSGLDGNTIY
TRBV27	TRBJ2-1	ASTATGTDGQF
TRBV6-6	TRBJ2-3	ASSYTGTGPADTQY
TRBV15	TRBJ1-3	ATSRGTGDNTIY
TRBV5-4	TRBJ2-1	ASSLVSGNNEQF
TRBV4-2	TRBJ2-5	ASSPSGQGTETQY
TRBV5-6	TRBJ2-7	ASSRFGGLADSYEQY
TRBV7-9	TRBJ1-1	ASSRVVNTEAF
TRBV28	TRBJ2-2	ASSFHRDRGTGELF
TRBV7-9	TRBJ2-1	ASSLGGVGEQF
TRBV5-6	TRBJ2-7	ASSRGLAGFSTNYEQY
TRBV7-2	TRBJ2-5	ASSLEQGGETQY
TRBV5-4	TRBJ2-3	ASSPARQGRGTDTQY
TRBV9	TRBJ1-3	ASSPQGSGNTIY
TRBV6-1	TRBJ1-4	ASREGLSTNEKLF
TRBV9	TRBJ1-1	ASSVVAAPQTALNTEAF
TRBV18	TRBJ1-5	ASSPAPYSNQPQH
TRBV10-3	TRBJ2-7	AISEGRDSYEQY
TRBV9	TRBJ2-2	ASSVDGSGGPLTGELF
TRBV14	TRBJ1-1	ASSQDPYFDRADTEAF